This T cell receptor beta chain was profiled in a study of shared clonotypes between healthy human individuals. As for the study in general: Each donor's CD8 memory used one plate, CD8 naive two, each CD4 subset three.

TCRdb's table, derived via immunoSEQ multiplex PCR, lists solely in-frame clones and lacks some. The sample yields 600,000 to 800,000 clones, roughly 72% seen once. Among the donors, all were Caucasian adults who lived in Nashville, Tennessee. Division of CD4+ cells produced a CD45RA+ naive subset and a CD45RA-negative memory subset. Germline loops: CDR1 SEHNR, CDR2 FQNEAQ (reference sequence). The V and J ends lost 0 bases and 3 bases, in that order; junction bases with no gene match: 11. The length of the CDR3 is 19 residues. This clone appeared a single time. The sample was memory CD4+ T cells sorted from blood. Regarding subset: CD45RA-negative fraction. The gene calls are TRBV7-9 and TRBJ2-5; 12 positions match TRBD2. The receptor's source is a woman between 25 and 40 years old in good health. The CDR3 DNA reads as TGTGCCAGCAGCTTAGCGCGGACTAGCGGGGCGAAGACAGAAGAGACCCAGTACTTC. Translation gives CASSLARTSGAKTEETQYF.